This T cell receptor (beta chain) emerged from a study of technical replicates of blood from a few donors. TCRdb's copy holds only in-frame clones and misses some; the assay was immunoSEQ multiplex PCR. The sample shows 55,000 to 75,000 clones, 91% of them seen only once. Sequences were obtained from PBMCs. This clonotype was sampled from a human donor in good health. Some clones in this sample may be carry-over from other donors' samples.

The CDR3 DNA reads TGCGCCAGCAGTCAACCGACAGTCCAAGAGACCCAGTACTTC. Protein sequence: CASSQPTVQETQYF. The V and J genes are TRBV23-1 and TRBJ2-5, with D possibly being TRBD1 (5 bases). TRBV23-1 is an open reading frame, and its role is uncertain. Between the trimmed V and J ends, which lost 2 bases and 1 base, there was a span of 8 bases. This CDR3 is built from 14 residues.